This TCR beta chain was profiled in a study of neurological immune-mediated disorders. The study's findings and limits: One related-CDR3 cluster, found by phylogenetic grouping, held repertoires of 18 of 34 multiple sclerosis patients and is a possible signature.

The authors obtained over 200 million TCR-beta sequences from 15-18 subjects per sequencing run. A single record per CDR3 protein comes from TCRdb applying MiXCR to the 5' RACE reads. Of about 66,000 distinct CDR3 sequences in the sample, 3.9% are singletons; the top ten hold 1% to 1.5%. Germline V gene data show CDR1 as SEHNR and CDR2 as FQNEAQ (reference sequence). Trimming took 2 bases from V and 5 from J, leaving 6 bases between them. This CDR3 has 12 residues. For the unsorted libraries, 2 million PBMCs stored at -80 C served as input. This clonotype came up many times. Its antigen is unknown. The rearrangement uses TRBV7-9 and TRBJ2-5, with no clear D. The source of this sequence is a man aged 30 to 39 with multiple sclerosis. The sequenced sample was PBMCs. In nucleotides, the CDR3 is TGTGCCAGCAGCTTACCAACGGAGACCCAGTACTTC. Its protein is CASSLPTETQYF.